Following are 11 T cell receptor beta chains from one sample sequenced in a study of tissue T cells after allogeneic stem cell transplantation. Only in-frame clones appear in the TCRdb table, and some are missing; sequencing was by immunoSEQ multiplex PCR. The sample carries about 21,000 clones, about 70% recorded once. Sequencing input: blood. These receptors all come from a female BALB/c mouse in good health. MHC haplotype of the strain: H2-d.

As for this clone: Gene labels here are mouse ones. The CDR3 end falls 1 residue outside the read, so it is completed with the germline J gene. The rearrangement links TRBV12-1 to TRBJ2-4; TRBD2 matches at 13 bases. CDR3 length: 18 amino acids. Germline V gene lookup returns CDR1 SGHSN and CDR2 HYEKVE. Trimming removed 4 bases from V and 0 bases from J; junction bases left unmatched: 9. The CDR3 loop is CASSRTGGAGASQNTLYF. Partial CDR3 DNA: TGTGCCAGCTCCCGGACTGGGGGGGCGGGGGCTAGTCAAAACACCTTGTAC.

Points on this clone: Gene labels here are mouse ones. The read finishes 1 residue shy of the CDR3 end, and the germline J gene is used to complete it. V gene TRBV4 combines with J gene TRBJ2-7; 8 bases line up with TRBD1. With 6 bases clipped from V and 0 bases from J, the junction kept 4 bases outside the gene matches. CDR3 size: 14 residues. CDR1 and CDR2 from the germline V gene are LGHDT and YNNKQL (reference sequence). CDR3: CASRPTGGSYEQYF. The DNA read from the CDR3 is TGTGCCAGCAGACCAACAGGGGGCTCCTATGAACAGTAC.

Notes on this clone: Gene and germline names: mouse. Read coverage stops 1 residue before the CDR3 terminus; the germline J gene supplies the remainder. The chain couples TRBV31 to TRBJ1-1; D uncertain. Germline V gives CDR1 GKSSPN, CDR2 SITVG. The CDR3 covers 12 residues. V was pared by 8 bases and J by 5 bases, with 15 bases between. The sequenced CDR3 bases are TGTGCCCGCCCCCTACACGGGACAGAAGTCTTC. It yields the protein CARPLHGTEVF. The full CDR3 reads CARPLHGTEVFF.

A note on this clone: Genes and germline are mouse. The read is 1 residue too short to cover the CDR3 end, so that end is filled in from the germline J gene. The rearrangement joins TRBV13-1 to TRBJ2-4; the D gene is possibly TRBD1 (5 bases). Germline CDR1 and CDR2: NSHNY and SYGAGN. Trimming took off 0 bases at V and 0 bases at J, with 5 bases between the two ends. The CDR3 sequence is 14 residues long. The CDR3 bases that were read are TGTGCCAGCAGTGATGAGGGGAGTCAAAACACCTTGTAC. This codes for CASSDEGSQNTLY. The whole CDR3 protein reads CASSDEGSQNTLYF.

As regards this clone: Mouse gene names apply. This CDR3 reads CASSIRTGDTQYF. CDR3 DNA (partial): TGTGCCAGCAGTATCCGGACAGGGGACACCCAGTAC. The V and J genes are TRBV19 and TRBJ2-5; TRBD1 matches 8 bases. The read is 1 residue too short to cover the CDR3 end, so that end is filled in from the germline J gene. There are 13 residues in the CDR3. V shed 2 bases, J shed 6 bases, and the junction held 2 bases outside the gene matches. Per the germline V gene, CDR1 is FNHDT and CDR2 is SITEND (reference sequence). Based on the CDR3 plus reference TRBV19 and TRBJ2-5, the full variable domain is GGIITQTPKFLIGQEGQKLTLKCQQNFNHDTMYWYRQDSGKGLRLIYYSITENDLQKGDLSEGYDASREKKSSFSLTVTSAQKNEMAVFLCASSIRTGDTQYFGPGTRLLVL.

Remarks on this clone: The germline and genes are mouse ones. The CDR3 is cut off 1 residue early in the read; its end comes from the germline J gene. The rearrangement links TRBV4 to TRBJ2-7; D is possibly TRBD1 (6 bases). The germline V gene encodes CDR1 LGHDT and CDR2 YNNKQL (reference sequence). V was cut by 3 bases and J by 7 bases, with 10 bases left in between. The CDR3 spans 12 residues. This CDR3 reads CASSYPRGEQYF. Partial CDR3 DNA: TGTGCCAGCAGCTATCCCAGGGGCGAACAGTAC.

Worth noting for this clone: The gene symbols are mouse symbols. The read ends 1 residue shy of where the CDR3 ends; the end is completed using the germline J gene. The J gene is TRBJ2-7, the V gene TRBV13-1; D not resolved. This CDR3 has 10 amino acids. Germline V gives CDR1 NSHNY, CDR2 SYGAGN. V lost 7 bases and J 6 bases, leaving 8 bases between the germline ends. CDR3 bases read: TGTGCCAGCGGCCCATTTGAACAGTAC. This translates into CASGPFEQY. The CDR3, in full, reads CASGPFEQYF.

This clone occurred a few times. Gene names are mouse gene names. CDR3 DNA, as far as it was read: TGTGCCAGCAGCCAAAGCGGACAGGGGGCAAACACCGGGCAGCTCTAC. It specifies CASSQSGQGANTGQLY. The whole CDR3 region reads CASSQSGQGANTGQLYF. V and J are TRBV5 and TRBJ2-2; 10 bases line up with TRBD1. The read ends 1 residue shy of where the CDR3 ends; the end is completed using the germline J gene. This CDR3 has 17 residues. V shed 2 bases, J shed 0 bases, and the junction held 3 bases outside the gene matches. Germline V gene sequence: CDR1 LGHNA, CDR2 YNLKQL (reference sequence).

Points on this clone: Mouse gene names apply. The CDR3 end falls 1 residue outside the read, so it is completed with the germline J gene. The V gene is TRBV13-1, the J gene TRBJ2-2; unclear D gene. The CDR3 has 15 residues. V was shortened by 0 bases and J by 1 base, with 7 bases between the two germline ends. CDR1 is NSHNY and CDR2 is SYGAGN in the germline V gene. The CDR3 sequence is CASSDERGNTGQLYF. The sequenced part of the CDR3 DNA is TGTGCCAGCAGTGATGAGCGGGGAAACACCGGGCAGCTCTAC.

A note on this clone: The listed genes are named as in mouse. Read coverage stops 1 residue before the CDR3 terminus; the germline J gene supplies the remainder. This rearrangement joins TRBV29 to TRBJ1-4; 11 positions match TRBD1. The V gene's germline CDR1 is MSHET and CDR2 SYDVDS. This CDR3 comprises 16 residues. V lost 5 bases and J lost 6; bases outside the gene matches: 8. The DNA read from the CDR3 is TGTGCTAGCAGTGAGGGACAGGGGGTTGGAGACGAAAGATTATTT. Its translation: CASSEGQGVGDERLF. The complete CDR3 sequence is CASSEGQGVGDERLFF.

To note about this clone: Here the gene names and germline are mouse. The missing CDR3 end, 1 residue past where the read stops, is filled in from the germline J gene. The chain joins TRBV13-3 to TRBJ2-4; D perhaps matches TRBD2 (7 bases). Germline values: CDR1 NNHDY, CDR2 SYVADS. CDR3 length: 15 amino acids. The V gene lost 2 bases and the J gene lost 3 bases, with 13 bases spanning the gap. The part of the CDR3 DNA that was read is TGTGCCAGCAGTGAGGAGGGGGGCGGACAAAACACCTTGTAC. Its translation: CASSEEGGGQNTLY. The whole CDR3 reads CASSEEGGGQNTLYF.